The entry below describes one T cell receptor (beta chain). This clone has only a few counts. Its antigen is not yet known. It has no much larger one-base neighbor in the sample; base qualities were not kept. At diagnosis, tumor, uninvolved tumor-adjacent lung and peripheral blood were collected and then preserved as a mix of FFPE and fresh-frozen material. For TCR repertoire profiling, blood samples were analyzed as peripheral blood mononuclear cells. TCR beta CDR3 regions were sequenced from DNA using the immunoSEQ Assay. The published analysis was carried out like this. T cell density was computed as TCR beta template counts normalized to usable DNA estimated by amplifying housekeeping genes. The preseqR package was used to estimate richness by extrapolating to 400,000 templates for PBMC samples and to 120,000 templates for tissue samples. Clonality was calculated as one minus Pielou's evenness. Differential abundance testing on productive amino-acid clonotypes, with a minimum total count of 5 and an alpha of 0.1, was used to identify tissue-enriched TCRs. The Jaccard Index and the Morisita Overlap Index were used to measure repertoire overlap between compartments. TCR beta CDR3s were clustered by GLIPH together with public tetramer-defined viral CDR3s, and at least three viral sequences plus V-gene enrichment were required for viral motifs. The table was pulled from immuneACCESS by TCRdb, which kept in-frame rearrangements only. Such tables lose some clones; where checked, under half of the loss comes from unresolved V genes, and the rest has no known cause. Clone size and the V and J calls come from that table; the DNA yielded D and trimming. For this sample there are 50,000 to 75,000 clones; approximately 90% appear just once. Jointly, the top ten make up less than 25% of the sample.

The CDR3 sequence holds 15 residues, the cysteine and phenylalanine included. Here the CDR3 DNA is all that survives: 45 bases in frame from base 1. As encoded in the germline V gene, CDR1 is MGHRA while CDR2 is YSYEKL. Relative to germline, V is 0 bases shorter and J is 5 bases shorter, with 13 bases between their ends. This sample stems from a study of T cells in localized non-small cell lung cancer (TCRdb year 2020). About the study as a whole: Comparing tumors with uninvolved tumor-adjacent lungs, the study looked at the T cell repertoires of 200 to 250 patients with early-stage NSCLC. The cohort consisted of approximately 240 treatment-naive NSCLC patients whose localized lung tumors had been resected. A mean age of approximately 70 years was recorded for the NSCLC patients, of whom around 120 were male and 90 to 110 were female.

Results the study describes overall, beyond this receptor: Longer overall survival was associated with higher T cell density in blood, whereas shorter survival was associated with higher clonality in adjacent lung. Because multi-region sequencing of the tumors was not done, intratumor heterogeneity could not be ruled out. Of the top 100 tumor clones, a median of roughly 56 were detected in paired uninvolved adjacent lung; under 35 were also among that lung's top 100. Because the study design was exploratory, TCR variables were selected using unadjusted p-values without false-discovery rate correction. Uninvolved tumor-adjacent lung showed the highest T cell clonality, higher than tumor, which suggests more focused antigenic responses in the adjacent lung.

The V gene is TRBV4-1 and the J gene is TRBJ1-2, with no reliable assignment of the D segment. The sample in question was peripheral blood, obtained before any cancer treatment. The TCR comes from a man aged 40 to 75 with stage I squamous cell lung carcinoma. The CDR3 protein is CASSQDPTATYGYTF. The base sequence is TGCGCCAGCAGCCAAGACCCGACCGCGACGTATGGCTACACCTTC.